This TCR beta chain emerged from a study of T cells in tumors after PD-1 blockade. Using immunoSEQ multiplex PCR, the repertoire was profiled, and TCRdb retains in-frame clones only, with some absent. The data contain around 46,000 clones, 79% of them singletons. The ends were cut back, 0 bases at V and 3 bases at J, with 8 bases in the middle. Per the germline V gene, CDR1 is GTSNPN and CDR2 is SVGIG (reference sequence). The CDR3 is made up of 13 amino acids. This clone was seen a single time. The sequence was collected from a human donor with basal cell carcinoma. The chain links TRBV30 to TRBJ1-2; D is ambiguous. The sample consisted of PBMCs, taken before anti-PD-1 treatment. CDR3 nucleotide sequence: TGTGCCTGGAGTGTACGGGGTGACTATGGCTACACCTTC. This gives the protein CAWSVRGDYGYTF.